Listed below are T cell receptor beta chains from one sample, sequenced in a study of blood T cell repertoires in COVID-19. The table came from immunoSEQ multiplex PCR; TCRdb's copy has only in-frame clones and leaves some out. The sample has around 68,000 clones, 65% to 90% seen once. Material: peripheral blood. These receptors were obtained from a man older than 75 with active COVID-19. Both conserved end residues are part of each CDR3. Where a row states a size, it is once, few, many or the class of an expanded clone; other rows omit it.

j_call,clone_size,v_call,cdr3_length,cdr3_aa
TRBJ1-5,once,TRBV4-1,16,CASSQGQGSPYQPQHF
TRBJ2-1,-,TRBV10-3,16,CAISSSGRAGHNEQFF
TRBJ2-3,-,TRBV6-4,11,CASNDGYTQYF
TRBJ1-3,-,TRBV3-1/TRBV3-2,12,CASTRAGNTIYF
TRBJ2-7,-,TRBV27,16,CASSLSAGNLFYEQYF
TRBJ2-1,once,TRBV19,16,CATNTGRRASYNEQFF
TRBJ1-1,-,TRBV29-1,16,CSVAGLGGFMNTEAFF
TRBJ1-5,-,TRBV7-2,13,CASSYYRDQPQHF
TRBJ2-4,-,TRBV19,16,CASSIDTGGYKNIQYF
TRBJ1-5,-,TRBV2,15,CASSMDREANQPQHF
TRBJ2-2,-,TRBV7-3,17,CASSREPPGLLTGELFF
TRBJ1-1,-,TRBV15,16,CATSRGSGFLNTEAFF
TRBJ2-2,-,TRBV4-3,19,CASSQAVWAAGGPGGELFF
TRBJ2-7,-,TRBV6-5,15,CASSYTRTARGEQYF
TRBJ2-7,-,TRBV4-2,15,CASSQDEGGAYEQYF
TRBJ1-2,-,TRBV6-2/TRBV6-3,16,CASSYGGQAVRDGYTF
TRBJ2-2,-,TRBV11-3,14,CASSADIHTGELFF
TRBJ2-5,-,TRBV5-4,15,CASSLATSGQETQYF
TRBJ2-7,-,TRBV24-1,16,CATSDQGRDRVCKQYF
TRBJ1-2,-,TRBV7-3,13,CASSPDTNYGYTF
TRBJ2-2,-,TRBV10-3,13,CAISPANTGELFF
TRBJ1-4,-,TRBV19,13,CASRDRGGEKLFF
TRBJ2-5,-,TRBV5-4,14,CASSDDRLRETQYF
TRBJ1-4,-,TRBV19,17,CASRRTAQVTTNEKLFF
TRBJ2-7,once,TRBV6-6,11,CASSQQGEQYF
TRBJ2-7,-,TRBV5-5,15,CASSLAVGEVYEQYF
TRBJ2-7,few,TRBV6-2/TRBV6-3,16,CASSYSSGGLGYEQYF
TRBJ1-3,-,TRBV29-1,14,CSVEEGLSGNTIYF
TRBJ1-1,once,TRBV9,15,CASSVGTGGLTEAFF
TRBJ2-7,-,TRBV6-2/TRBV6-3,18,CASSSGQVGTSGSYEQYF
TRBJ1-4,-,TRBV9,14,CASSVSMRGEKLFF
TRBJ1-1,-,TRBV18,14,CASSSGQGGTEAFF
TRBJ2-7,-,TRBV4-1,14,CASSQETSLNEQYF
TRBJ1-6,few,TRBV19,17,CASSLFGRADVQSPLHF
TRBJ1-4,few,TRBV7-9,13,CASSFGPNEKLFF
TRBJ1-4,-,TRBV6-6,14,CVSSLGDSNEKLFF
TRBJ1-2,-,TRBV28,13,CASSLQGNYGYTF
TRBJ2-1,-,TRBV6-5,15,CASAPWTSGGDEQFF
TRBJ2-7,-,TRBV5-6,14,CASSSKGQTYEQYF
TRBJ1-1,-,TRBV6-6,14,CASSPGGWVTEAFF
TRBJ2-7,-,TRBV6-2/TRBV6-3,19,CASSSLGGTSGRRKYEQYF
TRBJ2-1,-,TRBV7-2,13,CASSLARVWEQFF
TRBJ2-2,-,TRBV7-9,16,CASSLALSGLTGELFF
TRBJ2-7,-,TRBV14,14,CASSLGGGAYEQYF
TRBJ2-5,-,TRBV2,11,CASSPGGTQYF
TRBJ2-7,-,TRBV5-5,15,CASSLGDSSFSEQYF
TRBJ2-7,-,TRBV5-4,14,CASSFREGSNEQYF
TRBJ2-3,few,TRBV7-9,14,CASSIRTSGDTQYF
TRBJ2-2,few,TRBV3-1/TRBV3-2,17,CASSQPLAGYDTGELFF
TRBJ1-6,-,TRBV27,13,CASRDTAYSPLHF